Below, 16 T cell receptor beta chains from the same sample are listed, as sequenced in a study of blood T cell repertoires in COVID-19. TCRdb's table, derived via immunoSEQ multiplex PCR, lists solely in-frame clones and lacks some. The repertoire consists of almost 70,000 clones, with approximately 79% occurring once and the leading ten covering around 47%. The sequenced material came from peripheral blood. The receptors stem from a human donor in a cohort sampled during active COVID-19.

CDR3: CASSTGLNTGELFF. CDR3 coding DNA: TGTGCCAGCAGTACGGGTTTGAACACCGGGGAGCTGTTTTTT. The chain has TRBV6-5 and TRBJ2-2; unclear D gene. The CDR3 is made up of 14 amino acids. Germline CDR1 MNHEY, CDR2 SVGAGI. V lost 5 bases, J lost 1 base, and 8 bases lay in between.

The rearrangement uses TRBV25-1 and TRBJ1-2; 8 positions agree with TRBD1. This CDR3 comprises 14 residues. Germline V gene data show CDR1 as MGHDK and CDR2 as SYGVNS. Trimming at V came to 8 bases and at J to 3 bases, leaving 8 bases not matched to a gene. CDR3 region: CASVKMGQDYGYTF. In nucleotides, the CDR3 is TGTGCCAGCGTAAAAATGGGACAGGACTATGGCTACACCTTC.

This clone came up a few times. The rearrangement uses TRBV27 and TRBJ2-2; D remains unclear. Germline CDR1 is MNHEY and CDR2 is SMNVEV (reference sequence). The CDR3 covers 14 residues. The V gene lost 5 bases and the J gene lost 6 bases, with 13 bases spanning the gap. The CDR3 protein is CASSPGASAGELFF. The CDR3 nucleotides are TGTGCCAGCAGTCCCGGAGCCTCCGCCGGGGAGCTGTTTTTT.

This clone was recorded at least ten times. CDR3 nucleotide sequence: TGTGCCAGCACCCTATCCGGGGGCACTGAAGCTTTCTTT. Residues: CASTLSGGTEAFF. This chain links TRBV6-6 with TRBJ1-1, with a possible D match to TRBD1 (5 bases). V was pared by 7 bases and J by 4 bases, with 13 bases between. Per germline, CDR1 MNHNY and CDR2 SVGAGI (reference sequence). This CDR3 has 13 residues.

This chain connects TRBV11-3 to TRBJ2-1, with TRBD2 matching over 11 bases. Germline loops: CDR1 SGHNT, CDR2 YENEEA. The CDR3 is 17 amino acids. J gave up 6 bases and V 5 bases, and 12 bases lay outside the gene matches. In DNA, the CDR3 is TGTGCCAGCAGCAAACTAGCGGGAGCGGTGCCAGGCAATGAGCAGTTCTTC. This translates into CASSKLAGAVPGNEQFF.

The CDR3 protein is CASSLAGAGNTGELFF. The CDR3 DNA reads as TGCGCCAGCAGCTTGGCAGGGGCCGGGAACACCGGGGAGCTGTTTTTT. The rearrangement links TRBV5-1 to TRBJ2-2; tentative D call: TRBD1 (6 bases). This CDR3 has 16 residues. Trimming took off 0 bases at V and 1 base at J, with 10 bases between the two ends. Germline V gene sequence: CDR1 SGHRS, CDR2 YFSETQ.

The genes are TRBV5-8 and TRBJ2-5, with D unresolved. The germline CDR1 and CDR2 sequences are SGHTS and YDEGEE. The CDR3 loop spans 11 amino acids. With 7 bases removed from V and 5 bases from J, the gap between germline ends came to 9 bases. CDR3 coding DNA: TGTGCCAGCGTTAAATCCGAGACCCAGTACTTC. This gives the protein CASVKSETQYF.

The table lists this clone with a count of one. The chain couples TRBV28 to TRBJ2-7; the D gene is possibly TRBD1 (6 bases). The ends were cut back, 7 bases at V and 2 bases at J, with 24 bases in the middle. This CDR3 has 17 amino acids. Germline CDR1 MDHEN, CDR2 SYDVKM. In DNA, the CDR3 is TGTGCCAGCAAACACACGGGCACTTTCGGGGACACCTACGAGCAGTACTTC. Translated: CASKHTGTFGDTYEQYF.

The rearrangement uses TRBV7-2 and TRBJ1-5, with 7 bases matching TRBD1. The junction had 5 bases not matched to a gene; V was cut back by 1 base and J by 2 bases. Looked up from germline, CDR1 is SGHTA and CDR2 is FQGNSA. The CDR3 covers 16 residues. The CDR3 region has the DNA TGTGCCAGCAGCTTAGGGGGGGACAGCCGCAATCAGCCCCAGCATTTT. This sequence encodes CASSLGGDSRNQPQHF.

This sequence joins TRBV7-2 and TRBJ2-3; tentatively, D is TRBD2 (5 bases). The ends were cut back, 6 bases at V and 2 bases at J, with 15 bases in the middle. CDR3 length equals 15 residues. Germline CDR1 SGHTA, CDR2 FQGNSA. DNA for the CDR3: TGTGCCAGCAGGCCCCCAGGACTCTACACAGATACGCAGTATTTT. Translation: CASRPPGLYTDTQYF.

This rearrangement joins TRBV5-5 to TRBJ2-2; TRBD2 matches 11 bases. J lost 1 base, V lost 4 bases, and 15 bases had no gene match. The germline gives CDR1 SGHKS, CDR2 YYEKEE (reference sequence). The CDR3 length is 20 residues. As DNA, the CDR3 is TGTGCCAGCAGCCCCTCCCGGACTAGCGGGTTGGGACTGAACACCGGGGAGCTGTTTTTT. Its protein product is CASSPSRTSGLGLNTGELFF. Complete variable domain (other parts from reference TRBV5-5 and TRBJ2-2): DAGVTQSPTHLIKTRGQQVTLRCSPISGHKSVSWYQQVLGQGPQFIFQYYEKEERGRGNFPDRFSARQFPNYSSELNVNALLLGDSALYLCASSPSRTSGLGLNTGELFFGEGSRLTVL.

This clone was seen once. This chain connects TRBV5-1 to TRBJ1-1; 7 nucleotides match TRBD1. J was trimmed by 2 bases and V by 0 bases; bases with no gene match: 10. The CDR3 sequence is 17 residues long. Germline V gene lookup returns CDR1 SGHRS and CDR2 YFSETQ. CDR3 in amino acids: CASSLDQGVVGNTEAFF. As DNA, the CDR3 is TGCGCCAGCAGCTTGGACCAGGGGGTTGTCGGAAACACTGAAGCTTTCTTT.

The chain joins TRBV6-5 to TRBJ2-2; TRBD1 is a possible D gene (6 bases). Germline V lookup: CDR1 MNHEY, CDR2 SVGAGI. V gave up 8 bases and J gave up 4 bases, with 14 bases separating them. The CDR3 extends over 14 amino acids. CDR3: CASRLTGPTGELFF. The CDR3 DNA follows: TGTGCCAGCCGGCTTACAGGGCCCACCGGGGAGCTGTTTTTT.

This clone was detected once. CDR3 nucleotides: TGTGCCAGCTCACCACTTCCCGACACATACTCCTACGAGCAGTACTTC. Translated, it gives CASSPLPDTYSYEQYF. The V and J genes are TRBV18 and TRBJ2-7; D is unclear. The CDR3 is 16 residues long. With 1 base removed from V and 0 bases from J, the gap between germline ends came to 13 bases. Germline CDR1 reads KGHSH; CDR2 reads LQKENI.

The chain joins TRBV10-2 to TRBJ2-1, with 16 nucleotides matching TRBD2. The CDR3 length is 15 residues. The trim removed 6 bases at V and 9 bases at J, leaving 5 bases unmatched. Germline CDR1 is WSHSY and CDR2 is SAAADI. CDR3 sequence (DNA): TGCGCCAGCAGCGGGACTAGCGGGAGGGCGGGTGAGCAGTTCTTC. Translated, it gives CASSGTSGRAGEQFF.

The rearrangement links TRBV2 to TRBJ1-1, with TRBD1 identical over 11 bases. The CDR3 contains 14 residues. V shed 4 bases, J shed 6 bases, and the junction held 4 bases outside the gene matches. Germline V gene data show CDR1 as SNHLY and CDR2 as FYNNEI. This CDR3 reads CASSGTGGYAEAFF. DNA for the CDR3: TGTGCCAGCAGTGGGACAGGGGGCTATGCTGAAGCTTTCTTT.